This T cell receptor beta chain is from a study of blood T cell repertoires in COVID-19. About the study: COVID-19 samples, acute and convalescent, were from the United States, Italy and Spain. T cells, B-cell-depleted T cells, or PBMCs provided the cDNA or gDNA that served as material.

CDR3 size: 15 residues. V gave up 6 bases and J gave up 1 base, with 12 bases separating them. Per germline, CDR1 SGHTA and CDR2 FQGTGA. Ages ranged from about 18 to 89 years, with residence in about 24 US areas. Methods used by the authors: How many nucleated cells were present was estimated from reference gene primer amplification. Measured with immunoSEQ multiplex PCR; TCRdb has only the in-frame clones, and not every one. The DNA gave D and trimming, while V, J and clone size come from that table. The table includes 200,000 or so clones, roughly 84% detected once. This TCR was sampled from a man aged 35 to 55 who had recovered from COVID-19. Sequenced input: PBMCs or T cells enriched from blood (not recorded which). The V and J genes are TRBV7-3 and TRBJ2-2, with unresolved D. This chain's CDR3 is CASRVTALNTGELFF. CDR3 nucleotides: TGTGCCAGCAGGGTTACAGCTTTGAACACCGGGGAGCTGTTTTTT.